The clone carrying this T cell receptor beta chain was recorded at least ten times. The antigen is unknown. The data originate from a study of read filtering for tumor transcriptome and immune sequencing. Study-wide background: Patients were about 17 male and some 15 female, mean age roughly 68 years, range about 40 to 85. R-ISS stage counts were roughly 8 for I, around 17 for II, roughly seven for III. Overall study findings and caveats: Around 82% of IR-seq clonotypes had a single read, yet these held approximately 3.5% of reads.

The library was built from 400 to 500 ng RNA with molecular barcoded adaptors for alpha/delta and beta/gamma chains. A single record per CDR3 protein comes from TCRdb applying MiXCR to the reads. The sample lists fewer than 150,000 distinct CDR3 sequences; around 13% were seen once. Losses at the gene ends were 5 bases for V and 3 bases for J; bases not matched to a gene: 7. The CDR3 has 16 residues. The TCR originated in a donor aged 40 or over with multiple myeloma. The chain uses TRBV12-3 or TRBV12-4 and TRBJ1-6; 7 nucleotides align to TRBD1. Sequenced sample: a population of CD138-negative cells sorted from bone marrow. CDR3 DNA: TGTGCCAGCAGTCCCGGGACAGTGTTCTATAATTCACCCCTCCACTTT. This translates into CASSPGTVFYNSPLHF.